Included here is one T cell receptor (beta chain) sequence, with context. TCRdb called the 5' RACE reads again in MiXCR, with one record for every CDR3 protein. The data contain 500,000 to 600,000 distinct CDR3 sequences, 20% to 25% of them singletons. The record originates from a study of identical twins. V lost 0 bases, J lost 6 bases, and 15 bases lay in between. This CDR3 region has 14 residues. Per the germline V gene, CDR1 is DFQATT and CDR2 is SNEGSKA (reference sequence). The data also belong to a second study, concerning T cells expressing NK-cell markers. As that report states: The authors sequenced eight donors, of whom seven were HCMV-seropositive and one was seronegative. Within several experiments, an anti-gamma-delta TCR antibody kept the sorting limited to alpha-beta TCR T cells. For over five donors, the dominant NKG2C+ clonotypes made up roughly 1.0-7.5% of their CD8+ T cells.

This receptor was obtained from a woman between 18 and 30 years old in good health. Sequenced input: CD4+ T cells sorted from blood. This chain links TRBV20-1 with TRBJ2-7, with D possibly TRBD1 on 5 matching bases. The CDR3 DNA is TGCAGTGCTAGAGATCGCAGGACACGTACCGAGCAGTACTTC. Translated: CSARDRRTRTEQYF.